Listed below are T cell receptor beta chains from one sample, sequenced in a study of Ad26.COV2.S vaccination and SARS-CoV-2 variants. Sequencing was performed with immunoSEQ multiplex PCR; in TCRdb, only in-frame clones are kept and a portion is missing. Here the sample spans some 240,000 clones, about 83% being singletons. The material sequenced was peripheral blood, taken in a trial of Ad26.COV2.S vaccine versus placebo. These TCRs come from a person between 18 and 59 years old who received the Ad26.COV2.S COVID-19 vaccine or a placebo. Both conserved end residues are part of each CDR3. The D gene is left open where the match is weak. Clone size appears in some rows only: once, few, many, or a class for an expanded clone.

j_call d_call clone_size v_call cdr3_aa cdr3_nt
TRBJ1-1 TRBD1 once TRBV7-2 CASRLQGALNTEAFF TGTGCCAGCAGGCTACAGGGGGCCTTGAACACTGAAGCTTTCTTT
TRBJ1-1 - - TRBV12-3/TRBV12-4 CASSLGPNTEAFF TGTGCCAGCAGCCTCGGGCCGAACACTGAAGCTTTCTTT
TRBJ2-3 TRBD2 - TRBV9 CASTPSSGAPDTQYF TGTGCCAGCACCCCTAGTAGCGGGGCCCCAGATACGCAGTATTTT
TRBJ1-1 - - TRBV5-1 CASSLRENTEAFF TGCGCCAGCAGCTTGAGGGAGAACACTGAAGCTTTCTTT
TRBJ2-7 TRBD1 few TRBV5-1 CASSFRDRVEQYF TGCGCCAGCAGCTTCCGGGACAGGGTCGAGCAGTACTTC
TRBJ2-3 TRBD1 - TRBV19 CASSGTDTDTQYF TGTGCCAGTTCCGGGACAGATACAGATACGCAGTATTTT
TRBJ1-3 - - TRBV19 CASSIDPGTGNTIYF TGTGCCAGTAGTATAGATCCGGGCACTGGAAACACCATATATTTT
TRBJ1-1 - - TRBV6-2/TRBV6-3 CASSPRRRGVGNTEAFF TGTGCCAGCAGTCCCCGTCGTCGGGGAGTGGGGAACACTGAAGCTTTCTTT
TRBJ2-1 - - TRBV4-3 CASAVDKSSYNEQFF TGCGCCAGCGCCGTCGACAAGAGCTCCTACAATGAGCAGTTCTTC
TRBJ2-1 TRBD1 - TRBV29-1 CSVELLTGGRSYNEQFF TGCAGCGTTGAACTCTTGACAGGGGGCCGCTCCTACAATGAGCAGTTCTTC
TRBJ2-5 TRBD1 - TRBV6-5 CASRDPGTGKETQYF TGTGCCAGCAGGGATCCCGGGACAGGAAAAGAGACCCAGTACTTC
TRBJ1-6 TRBD1 once TRBV19 CASSTDGTANSPLHF TGTGCCAGTAGCACCGACGGGACAGCTAATTCACCCCTCCACTTT
TRBJ2-4 TRBD2 - TRBV7-9 CASSRLVASGADIQYF TGTGCCAGCAGCCGTCTCGTGGCTAGCGGCGCCGACATTCAGTACTTC
TRBJ1-4 - - TRBV5-3 CARSLVTATNEKLFF TGTGCCAGAAGCTTGGTAACAGCAACTAATGAAAAACTGTTTTTT
TRBJ1-1 - - TRBV7-3 CASSLQGAATEAFF TGTGCCAGCAGCTTACAGGGAGCGGCCACTGAAGCTTTCTTT
TRBJ2-3 - - TRBV3-1/TRBV3-2 CASSVGGSISSGTQYF TGTGCCAGCAGTGTAGGCGGTTCTATTTCATCCGGAACGCAGTATTTT
TRBJ2-7 TRBD2 - TRBV2 CASGTSGWMDEQYF TGTGCCAGCGGGACTAGCGGGTGGATGGACGAGCAGTACTTC
TRBJ2-7 TRBD2 - TRBV6-5 CASSYSRGSLYEQYF TGTGCCAGCAGTTACTCGCGGGGGTCCCTTTACGAGCAGTACTTC
TRBJ1-6 - - TRBV5-1 CASSRRGSPNSPLHF TGCGCCAGCAGCCGCCGGGGGTCCCCTAATTCACCCCTCCACTTT
TRBJ2-5 TRBD2 - TRBV3-1/TRBV3-2 CASSQASGLAGRETQYF TGTGCCAGCAGCCAAGCATCTGGACTAGCGGGGAGGGAGACCCAGTACTTC
TRBJ1-5 TRBD1 - TRBV6-5 CASSPPGQHNQPQHF TGTGCCAGCAGTCCTCCGGGACAGCACAATCAGCCCCAGCATTTT
TRBJ2-3 - - TRBV12-1 CASRGGRGLEDTQYF TGTGCCAGCAGAGGGGGCAGGGGGCTTGAGGATACGCAGTATTTT
TRBJ1-5 - once TRBV27 CVTRLYSNQPQHF TGTGTGACAAGGCTATATAGCAATCAGCCCCAGCATTTT
TRBJ2-3 - - TRBV29-1 CSVALIRDVSTDTQYF TGCAGCGTTGCGCTTATCCGGGACGTGAGCACAGATACGCAGTATTTT
TRBJ2-2 TRBD1 - TRBV7-3 CASSLNRGTTNTGELFF TGTGCCAGCAGCTTAAACAGGGGAACGACGAACACCGGGGAGCTGTTTTTT
TRBJ1-1 - - TRBV9 CASSVDPTNTEAFF TGTGCCAGCAGCGTAGATCCAACGAACACTGAAGCTTTCTTT
TRBJ1-1 - few TRBV30 CAWSTPAGTEAFF TGTGCCTGGAGCACCCCTGCTGGAACTGAAGCTTTCTTT
TRBJ2-1 - - TRBV7-8 CASSLVGGSNEQFF TGTGCCAGCAGCTTAGTTGGAGGGAGCAATGAGCAGTTCTTC
TRBJ2-3 TRBD2 - TRBV15 CATRRLAGGRVPDTQYF TGTGCCACCAGGAGACTAGCGGGAGGGCGAGTGCCAGATACGCAGTATTTT
TRBJ1-4 - - TRBV20-1 CSARSEQRLFF TGCAGTGCTAGATCAGAGCAGAGGCTGTTTTTT
TRBJ1-5 - - TRBV19 CASSSPSLHSNQPQHF TGTGCCAGTAGTTCCCCCAGTTTACATAGCAATCAGCCCCAGCATTTT
TRBJ2-7 - - TRBV5-4 CASSPSGVLASYEQYF TGTGCCAGCAGCCCATCGGGGGTTTTGGCTTCCTACGAGCAGTACTTC
TRBJ2-2 TRBD2 - TRBV7-3 CASSPSAGGTGELFF TGTGCCAGCAGCCCCTCAGCGGGAGGAACCGGGGAGCTGTTTTTT
TRBJ1-2 TRBD1 few TRBV6-5 CASSRRQGAVGYTF TGTGCCAGCAGTCGCAGACAGGGGGCAGTGGGCTACACCTTC
TRBJ2-5 - - TRBV6-2/TRBV6-3 CASSYGRGQETQYF TGTGCCAGCAGTTACGGGAGGGGGCAAGAGACCCAGTACTTC
TRBJ1-4 - - TRBV23-1 CASSLKGDEKLFF TGCGCCAGCAGTCTAAAGGGGGACGAAAAACTGTTTTTT
TRBJ1-5 - once TRBV12-3/TRBV12-4 CASSRNQPQHF TGTGCCAGCAGTCGCAATCAGCCCCAGCATTTT